The 19 T cell receptor beta chains below were found in one sample sequenced in a study of regulatory T cells in long-lasting Graves disease. Sample time point: newly diagnosed GD, antithyroid drugs for less than 3 months. The TCR library used RNA extracted from PBMCs. Libraries of TCR beta came from iRepertoire HTBI primers plus Arm-PCR of CDR3 regions. One entry per CDR3 protein, called by TCRdb with MiXCR from the multiplex PCR reads. The data show approximately 270,000 distinct CDR3 sequences, around 18% seen once. These data also featured in a second study, about T cells in Graves' hyperthyroidism and ophthalmopathy.

The sample consisted of peripheral blood mononuclear cells (PBMCs), taken at new diagnosis, from a patient treated with antithyroid drugs. These receptors were collected from a woman between 25 and 40 years old with Graves disease.

This clonotype was counted at least ten times. The genes are TRBV18 and TRBJ1-1; tentatively, D is TRBD1 (5 bases). The CDR3 is made up of 15 amino acids. Per germline, CDR1 KGHSH and CDR2 LQKENI. The V gene lost 3 bases and the J gene lost 4 bases, with 15 bases spanning the gap. The chain's CDR3 is CASSPLGGDGTEAFF. As DNA, the CDR3 is TGTGCCAGCTCACCCCTTGGAGGGGATGGCACTGAAGCTTTCTTT.

This clonotype came up many times. The V gene is TRBV5-6, the J gene TRBJ2-4; D gene unclear. This CDR3 comprises 12 residues. Germline CDR1 and CDR2: SGHDT and YYEEEE. V lost 0 bases and J 9 bases, leaving 7 bases between the germline ends. The CDR3 nucleotides read TGTGCCAGCAGCTTGGATGATGGCATTCAGTACTTC. Translation: CASSLDDGIQYF. The complete variable domain, with remaining parts taken from reference TRBV5-6 and TRBJ2-4, reads DAGVTQSPTHLIKTRGQQVTLRCSPKSGHDTVSWYQQALGQGPQFIFQYYEEEERQRGNFPDRFSGHQFPNYSSELNVNALLLGDSALYLCASSLDDGIQYFGAGTRLSVL.

This clonotype occurred many times. This chain links TRBV5-1 with TRBJ2-7, with D possibly called TRBD1 or TRBD2 (5 bases each). Germline CDR1 and CDR2: SGHRS and YFSETQ. CDR3 length: 15 amino acids. V was pared by 2 bases and J by 2 bases, with 14 bases between. DNA of the CDR3: TGCGCCAGCAGCTTTGACGGGACGTTGGCCTACGAGCAGTACTTC. Translation: CASSFDGTLAYEQYF.

Ten or more counts support this clonotype. This chain joins TRBV6-1 and TRBJ1-2, with 9 nucleotides matching TRBD1. This CDR3 region has 13 residues. Germline values: CDR1 MNHNS, CDR2 SASEGT. Germline trimming cut 7 bases from V and 8 bases from J; bases unmatched to any gene: 8. CDR3 sequence: CASTLTGGGGYTF. The CDR3 DNA is TGTGCCAGCACTTTAACAGGGGGCGGGGGCTACACCTTC.

This clonotype occurred many times. The chain links TRBV7-3 to TRBJ1-4; 7 positions agree with TRBD1. V was pared by 8 bases and J by 3 bases, with 24 bases of the junction left unmatched. Germline V CDR1 and CDR2: SGHTA, FQGTGA. CDR3 length: 20 amino acids. Here the CDR3 DNA reads TGTGCCAGCGCCCCCAAAGGGCGGGGGGGACAGTTCCTTGCTAATGAAAAACTGTTTTTT. It is translated as CASAPKGRGGQFLANEKLFF.

This clonotype was observed at least ten times. The rearrangement uses TRBV5-1 and TRBJ1-1, with no clear D. From germline, CDR1 is SGHRS and CDR2 YFSETQ. CDR3 length: 13 amino acids. The V and J ends lost 2 bases and 4 bases respectively, with 9 bases between them. For the CDR3, the DNA is TGCGCCAGCAGCTTCCTACAAAGCACTGAAGCTTTCTTT. Translated: CASSFLQSTEAFF.

This clonotype was seen repeatedly, ten times or more. This rearrangement joins TRBV5-4 to TRBJ1-3; no definite D call. Germline lookup yields CDR1 SGHNT and CDR2 YYREEE (reference sequence). With 3 bases removed from V and 1 base from J, the gap between germline ends came to 2 bases. This CDR3 region has 12 residues. CDR3 DNA: TGTGCCAGCAGCTATTCTGGAAACACCATATATTTT. Translated: CASSYSGNTIYF. Together with reference TRBV5-4 and TRBJ1-3, the CDR3 gives the full variable domain: ETGVTQSPTHLIKTRGQQVTLRCSSQSGHNTVSWYQQALGQGPQFIFQYYREEENGRGNFPPRFSGLQFPNYSSELNVNALELDDSALYLCASSYSGNTIYFGEGSWLTVV.

This clonotype was observed many times. The chain is built from TRBV7-2 and TRBJ2-5, with D unclear. The CDR3 sequence is 16 residues long. Trimming removed 2 bases at V and 5 bases at J, with 18 bases between. Germline assignment: CDR1 SGHTA and CDR2 FQGNSA. CDR3 loop: CASSLRQGRFGETQYF. The CDR3 DNA reads TGTGCCAGCAGCTTACGTCAAGGCAGGTTCGGGGAGACCCAGTACTTC.

This clonotype was recorded at least ten times. The rearrangement links TRBV12-3 or TRBV12-4 to TRBJ1-4; D remains ambiguous. CDR3 length: 13 residues. V dropped 7 bases and J dropped 8 bases, with 14 bases sitting between them. CDR3 protein: CASTMGQGEKLFF. CDR3 sequence (DNA): TGTGCCAGCACGATGGGCCAAGGGGAAAAACTGTTTTTT.

This rearrangement joins TRBV19 to TRBJ2-5; D remains unclear. Trimming shortened V by 5 bases and J by 2 bases, and 15 bases separated the two germline ends. This CDR3 is 15 amino acids long. Germline-derived CDR1 and CDR2 are LNHDA and SQIVND (reference sequence). DNA for the CDR3: TGTGCCAGTAGTCCTTCCCGCCCCACACAAGAGACCCAGTACTTC. It encodes CASSPSRPTQETQYF.

The rearrangement joins TRBV5-1 to TRBJ2-7; 9 bases line up with TRBD1. Germline V gives CDR1 SGHRS, CDR2 YFSETQ. The CDR3 is 15 amino acids. V gave up 4 bases and J gave up 1 base; unmatched junction bases: 6. CDR3 loop: CASSRAGQGSYEQYF. CDR3 sequence (DNA): TGCGCCAGCAGCCGTGCGGGACAGGGATCCTACGAGCAGTACTTC.

The chain carries TRBV12-3 or TRBV12-4 and TRBJ1-2; 11 bases are a match to TRBD1. Germline trimming cut 6 bases from V and 4 bases from J; bases unmatched to any gene: 7. The CDR3 is 15 residues long. In DNA form, the CDR3 reads TGTGCCAGCAGATTAACCGGGACAGGGGGCTATGGCTACACCTTC. Protein: CASRLTGTGGYGYTF.

In this sample, this clonotype turned up many times. This sequence joins TRBV18 and TRBJ2-7; 9 positions match TRBD1. The CDR3 covers 15 residues. The V and J ends lost 3 bases and 2 bases, in that order; junction bases with no gene match: 5. The germline CDR1 and CDR2 sequences are KGHSH and LQKENI. In DNA form, the CDR3 reads TGTGCCAGCTCACCCGCCGGGACAGGGCCCTACGAGCAGTACTTC. Its protein product is CASSPAGTGPYEQYF.

At least ten counts were recorded for this clonotype. The chain carries TRBV12-3 or TRBV12-4 and TRBJ1-2, with D possibly being TRBD1 (5 bases). The CDR3 extends over 15 amino acids. Between the trimmed V and J ends, which lost 3 bases and 7 bases, there was a span of 18 bases. In DNA, the CDR3 is TGTGCCAGCAGTTTGGGGACGGGGGAAAGGTCTGGCTACACCTTC. It is translated as CASSLGTGERSGYTF.

Only a few counts were recorded for this clonotype. The rearrangement uses TRBV10-3 and TRBJ2-5; 8 bases line up with TRBD1. The germline CDR1 and CDR2 sequences are ENHRY and SYGVKD. This CDR3 has 15 residues. Germline trimming cut 6 bases from V and 4 bases from J; bases unmatched to any gene: 10. The CDR3 loop is CAISPSRQGTETQYF. The CDR3, as DNA: TGTGCCATCAGCCCATCCCGACAGGGGACAGAGACCCAGTACTTC.

This clonotype was counted many times. J is TRBJ2-1 and V is TRBV24-1; maybe TRBD2 (6 bases). Trimming stripped 2 bases from V and 0 bases from J, with 13 bases between. The CDR3 contains 17 residues. The germline V gene encodes CDR1 KGHDR and CDR2 SFDVKD. The CDR3 here is CATSDSVDGSSYNEQFF. The CDR3, as DNA: TGTGCCACCAGTGATTCCGTGGACGGGAGCTCCTACAATGAGCAGTTCTTC.

Many counts were recorded for this clonotype. V and J are TRBV18 and TRBJ1-3; no clear D. Trimming left V 2 bases short and J 0 bases short, with 8 bases between. CDR3 length: 15 amino acids. Germline CDR1 and CDR2: KGHSH and LQKENI. CDR3 nucleotide sequence: TGTGCCAGCTCACCAACGGTAGACTCTGGAAACACCATATATTTT. Its translation: CASSPTVDSGNTIYF.

This clonotype came up many times. The J gene is TRBJ2-1, the V gene TRBV24-1; possibly TRBD1 or TRBD2 for D (5 bases each). Germline lookup yields CDR1 KGHDR and CDR2 SFDVKD. The V and J ends lost 11 bases and 4 bases respectively, with 23 bases between them. This CDR3 has 16 residues. DNA of the CDR3: TGTGCCAAGCGGACGGGGCCTAACTTCTCGTACAATGAGCAGTTCTTC. The encoded protein is CAKRTGPNFSYNEQFF.

This sequence joins TRBV5-4 and TRBJ2-7, with 7 bases that match TRBD2. The CDR3 consists of 15 residues. Germline-derived CDR1 and CDR2 are SGHNT and YYREEE (reference sequence). The V gene end was trimmed by 4 bases and the J gene end by 3 bases; junction bases not matched to a gene: 10. CDR3 sequence reads: CASSPAVSGDYEQYF. The CDR3 DNA sequence: TGTGCCAGCAGCCCGGCGGTCAGCGGGGACTACGAGCAGTACTTC.